This T cell receptor (beta chain) appears in the sequencing data of a study of T cells in localized non-small cell lung cancer. Generated by immunoSEQ multiplex PCR, the TCRdb table keeps only in-frame clones and is missing some. This table holds around 96,000 clones, approximately 90% found once. Turning to this clone: Its cognate antigen is unknown.

Whole-study findings and limits: The study found T cell clonality highest in uninvolved adjacent lung, above tumor. Adjacent lung tissue had a median 57 of the top 100 clones found in the tumor. Longer overall survival associated with higher blood T cell density; shorter survival with higher adjacent-lung clonality. It remains possible that heterogeneity exists, since only one tumor region was sequenced.

The source of this sequence is a woman aged 40-69 years with stage II squamous cell lung carcinoma. Sequenced here: PBMCs, sampled before any cancer treatment.

This CDR3 is CASSYRGRGEETQYF. The CDR3 nucleotides are TGTGCCAGCAGCTACCGCGGCAGGGGAGAAGAGACCCAGTACTTC. The genes are TRBV7-6 and TRBJ2-5; a weak D match, TRBD1 (6 bases). Germline loops: CDR1 SGHVS, CDR2 FNYEAQ. CDR3 size: 15 residues. V gave up 4 bases and J gave up 3 bases, with 15 bases separating them.